This TCR beta chain stems from a study of CD8+ T cells in alopecia areata. The overall study: The study gave treated patients oral tofacitinib at 5 to 10 mg twice daily.

The germline CDR1 and CDR2 sequences are GTSNPN and SVGIG (reference sequence). CDR3 length: 13 residues. Trimming removed 4 bases at V and 10 bases at J, with 19 bases between. This clone was observed a handful of times. Antigen specificity is unknown. Study-level results: Across lesional scalp, and particularly alopecia totalis/universalis, clonality surpassed that of normal scalp. Besides other cells, scalp samples also yield sequences of resident alphabeta T cells from normal skin.

Isolation of CD4+ and CD8+ T cells from PBMCs was achieved by sorting. cDNA prepared by RNA extraction and subsequent reverse transcription served as the template for sequencing. Measured with immunoSEQ multiplex PCR; TCRdb has only the in-frame clones, and not every one. Among under 250,000 clones listed, roughly 57% were seen once. This specimen was CD4+ T cells sorted from blood, taken at week 0. The chain joins TRBV30 to TRBJ1-2, with D unclear. The sequence derives from a human donor with alopecia areata. The CDR3 DNA is TGTGCCTGGACAGGAGATGGGATTAGCGTCTACACCTTC. Its translation is CAWTGDGISVYTF.